The clone carrying this T cell receptor (beta chain) has a count of ten or more. The sample is drawn from a study of T cell repertoires in cytomegalovirus infection. TCRdb re-derived calls from the reads in MiXCR, one entry per CDR3 protein. The sample contains some 240,000 distinct CDR3 sequences, over 15% of which appear only once. The CDR3 covers 15 residues. The V end was cut by 1 base, the J end by 5 bases, with 14 bases between. The V gene's germline CDR1 is LGHNT and CDR2 FRNRAP. This chain joins TRBV12-5 and TRBJ1-1; D might be TRBD1 (5 bases). Material for sequencing was CD8+ T cells from PBMCs. The sequence was collected from a human donor in good health (CMV status not recorded). Some clones in this sample may be carry-over from other donors' samples. The CDR3 spells CASGLDVGAGTEAFF. As DNA, the CDR3 is TGTGCTAGTGGTTTGGACGTCGGGGCGGGGACTGAAGCTTTCTTT. Looking up the rest from reference TRBV12-5 and TRBJ1-1 gives the full variable domain: DARVTQTPRHKVTEMGQEVTMRCQPILGHNTVFWYRQTMMQGLELLAYFRNRAPLDDSGMPKDRFSAEMPDATLATLKIQPSEPRDSAVYFCASGLDVGAGTEAFFGQGTRLTVV.